This T cell receptor beta chain was documented in a study of CD8+CD57+ T cells in acquired aplastic anemia. Study summary: Healthy donors yielded some 11 million CD4+ cell reads on average. Findings and caveats of the study: Significance was not reached for CD8+ Simpson's diversity between patients and controls. Overlap between patients and controls comprised twenty-nine CD8+ CDR3 sequences.

Genomic DNA served as template for TCR beta VDJ and CDR3 profiling. TCRdb reanalysed the reads using MiXCR and keeps one entry per CDR3 protein. The table records 200,000 to 250,000 distinct CDR3 sequences, about a third of them present only once. Concerning this clonotype itself: Its cognate antigen is unknown.

The CDR3 covers 17 residues. Germline lookup yields CDR1 SGDLS and CDR2 YYNGEE. V was clipped by 3 bases and J by 6 bases, with 21 bases between them. What was sequenced was sorted CD4+, CD8+, or CD8+CD57+ T cells (not recorded which) from PBMCs. This TCR was recovered from a human donor in good health, serving as a control. The genes are TRBV9 and TRBJ2-2, with a tentative D call TRBD2 (7 bases). The CDR3: CASSAGVGGLWAGELFF. The CDR3 bases are TGTGCCAGCAGCGCTGGAGTGGGGGGGCTCTGGGCCGGGGAGCTGTTTTTT.